This T cell receptor (beta chain) appears in the sequencing data of a study of response to subunit inactivated influenza vaccine. Study-level points and caveats: The authors proposed limited new T cell recruitment per seasonal influenza vaccination.

The length of the CDR3 is 14 residues. In germline, CDR1 is SGHTA, CDR2 FQGNSA. V lost 6 bases and J 4 bases, leaving 12 bases between the germline ends. Notes on this clonotype: What it binds is not known.

One entry per CDR3 protein, called by TCRdb with MiXCR from the RT-PCR reads. The sample comprises 650,000 to 800,000 distinct CDR3 sequences, over 11% of which are singletons, and less than 9% rests with the top ten. The J gene is TRBJ2-2, the V gene TRBV7-2; the D gene is possibly TRBD2 (5 bases). The sequencing here drew on PBMCs from blood, taken about 14 days before vaccination. This sequence was found in a man aged 50 or older who received an inactivated influenza vaccine. The CDR3 DNA sequence: TGTGCCAGCAGATACGGACTCTCCACCGGGGAGCTGTTTTTT. Translation gives CASRYGLSTGELFF. The full variable domain, rest sourced from reference TRBV7-2 and TRBJ2-2, is GAGVSQSPSNKVTEKGKDVELRCDPISGHTALYWYRQSLGQGLEFLIYFQGNSAPDKSGLPSDRFSAERTGGSVSTLTIQRTQQEDSAVYLCASRYGLSTGELFFGEGSRLTVL.